This TCR beta chain was profiled in a study of blood T cells in healthy people across ages. Germline values: CDR1 SGHDT, CDR2 YYEEEE. The CDR3 length is 14 residues. The germline V and J ends were trimmed by 3 bases and 2 bases, with 11 bases remaining between them. Through a sample-barcoded 5' primer and a J-beta primer mix, a second PCR was run for roughly 7 to 11 cycles. MiXCR, applied by TCRdb to the 5' RACE reads, yields one record per CDR3 protein. The sample yields 1 million or so distinct CDR3 sequences, 20% to 25% seen once. This sample also belongs to another study, concerning T cells of mothers and their children.

The TCR comes from a girl aged 2 to 10 in good health. V gene TRBV5-6 combines with J gene TRBJ2-5, with D possibly matching TRBD2 (5 bases). The sequenced material came from blood. The CDR3 DNA follows: TGTGCCAGCAGCTCGCCCCGAGGGCAAGAGACCCAGTACTTC. It yields the protein CASSSPRGQETQYF.